This T cell receptor (beta chain) was identified during a study of blood T cell repertoires in COVID-19. The wider study: Researchers got acute and convalescent COVID-19 samples from the United States, Italy and Spain. PBMCs, B-cell-depleted T cells, or T cells were the source of the cDNA or gDNA that made up the material.

Germline V lookup: CDR1 KGHSH, CDR2 LQKENI. V was trimmed by 4 bases and J by 1 base, leaving 13 bases between them. The CDR3 runs 15 residues. This clone was recorded only once. Methods used by the authors: By means of reference gene primer amplification, nucleated cell counts were estimated. The repertoire was sequenced with immunoSEQ multiplex PCR; TCRdb's copy has only in-frame clones and lacks some. That table is the source of V, J and clone size, and D and trimming were worked out from the DNA. The table lists approximately 66,000 clones, roughly 91% of them singletons. The chain combines TRBV18 with TRBJ1-1; possibly TRBD1 for D (6 bases). This clonotype was obtained from a man in his 60s with acute or convalescent COVID-19. The sequenced material came from peripheral blood. In DNA, the CDR3 is TGTGCCAGCTCACTCGGGGGGCTGGGGAACACTGAAGCTTTCTTT. Amino acids: CASSLGGLGNTEAFF.